What follows are 20 T cell receptor beta chains derived from one specimen sequenced in a study of blood T cell repertoires in COVID-19. Clones were read by immunoSEQ multiplex PCR, and TCRdb kept only the in-frame ones, dropping some. The sample carries roughly 220,000 clones, just over 85% recorded once. The source material was PBMCs or T cells enriched from blood (not recorded which). Source of these receptors: a woman aged 45-60 years with acute COVID-19.

V and J are TRBV28 and TRBJ1-5; possible D gene TRBD1, 6 bases. V was cut by 7 bases and J by 7 bases, with 17 bases left in between. The CDR3 covers 14 residues. The V gene's germline CDR1 is MDHEN and CDR2 SYDVKM. The DNA for the CDR3 is TGTGCCAGCACCCAGAGTCAGGGGCGCCAGCCCCAGCATTTT. Its protein is CASTQSQGRQPQHF.

This chain connects TRBV6-5 to TRBJ2-7, with a tentative D call TRBD1 (6 bases). The V and J ends lost 5 bases and 1 base respectively, with 12 bases between them. The CDR3 totals 14 residues. Germline-derived CDR1 and CDR2 are MNHEY and SVGAGI. The CDR3 sequence: CASSLGTNSYEQYF. The CDR3 DNA reads TGTGCCAGCAGTCTCGGGACAAATTCCTACGAGCAGTACTTC.

This rearrangement joins TRBV7-3 to TRBJ2-2, with a tentative D call TRBD2 (5 bases). V was trimmed by 4 bases and J by 1 base, leaving 7 bases between them. Germline lookup yields CDR1 SGHTA and CDR2 FQGTGA. This CDR3 region has 14 residues. The CDR3 sequence is CASSSGMNTGELFF. CDR3 nucleotides: TGTGCCAGCAGCTCGGGGATGAACACCGGGGAGCTGTTTTTT.

The J gene is TRBJ1-5, the V gene TRBV11-2; 7 nucleotides line up with TRBD1. The CDR3 spans 15 residues. CDR1 and CDR2 from the germline V gene are SGHAT and FQNNGV. V lost 5 bases to trimming and J lost 3 bases; unmatched junction nucleotides: 7. The chain's CDR3 is CASSPGTEFNQPQHF. CDR3 nucleotide sequence: TGTGCCAGCAGCCCGGGGACAGAATTCAATCAGCCCCAGCATTTT.

This clone has just one count. The chain carries TRBV9 and TRBJ2-5, with D uncertain. In germline, CDR1 is SGDLS, CDR2 YYNGEE. The CDR3 totals 13 residues. Deletions cut 0 bases from V and 4 bases from J, with 7 bases between. Written as DNA, the CDR3 is TGTGCCAGCAGCGTAGTCTCCGGAGAGACCCAGTACTTC. Its protein product is CASSVVSGETQYF. Using reference TRBV9 and TRBJ2-5 for the parts outside the CDR3, the full variable domain is DSGVTQTPKHLITATGQRVTLRCSPRSGDLSVYWYQQSLDQGLQFLIQYYNGEERAKGNILERFSAQQFPDLHSELNLSSLELGDSALYFCASSVVSGETQYFGPGTRLLVL.

V usage is TRBV14 and J usage is TRBJ1-5; D is perhaps TRBD1 (6 bases). V dropped 4 bases and J dropped 11 bases, with 24 bases sitting between them. The CDR3 totals 16 residues. CDR1 and CDR2 from the germline V gene are SGHDN and FVKESK. The CDR3 protein is CASSRYRDKCALAQHF. CDR3 DNA sequence: TGTGCCAGCAGCCGGTACCGGGACAAGTGTGCCTTAGCCCAGCATTTT.

The J gene is TRBJ1-1, the V gene TRBV5-1; unclear D gene. CDR1 and CDR2 (germline): SGHRS, YFSETQ. V lost 1 base, J lost 0 bases, and 7 bases lay in between. This CDR3 is built from 14 residues. The CDR3 sequence is CASSLTVLNTEAFF. Here the CDR3 DNA reads TGCGCCAGCAGCTTGACGGTCTTGAACACTGAAGCTTTCTTT.

Here the CDR3 reads CASSPLGGGYTF. The CDR3 DNA follows: TGCGCCAGCAGCCCCCTCGGGGGTGGCTACACCTTC. V and J are TRBV5-1 and TRBJ1-2; possible D gene TRBD1, 5 bases. This CDR3 has 12 residues. V lost 4 bases, J lost 7 bases, and 11 bases lay in between. Germline V lookup: CDR1 SGHRS, CDR2 YFSETQ.

The chain links TRBV7-9 to TRBJ1-6; 8 nucleotides line up with TRBD1. The CDR3 is made up of 15 amino acids. CDR1 is SEHNR, CDR2 FQNEAQ, per germline (reference sequence). Unmatched junction bases numbered 10, after V lost 5 bases and J lost 10 bases. This CDR3 reads CASSRRLDRESPLHF. Written as DNA, the CDR3 is TGTGCCAGCAGCCGCCGGTTGGACAGGGAGTCACCCCTCCACTTT.

This rearrangement joins TRBV5-5 to TRBJ1-2; a weak D match, TRBD1 (5 bases). The length of the CDR3 is 14 residues. V dropped 4 bases and J dropped 5 bases, with 15 bases sitting between them. CDR1 is SGHKS and CDR2 is YYEKEE in the germline V gene (reference sequence). CDR3 sequence: CASSLARDYYGYTF. The CDR3 nucleotides read TGTGCCAGCAGCCTAGCCAGGGACTATTATGGCTACACCTTC.

V is TRBV18 and J is TRBJ2-7, with 8 positions matching TRBD1. V lost 5 bases, J lost 2 bases, and 8 bases stayed unmatched. CDR1 is KGHSH and CDR2 is LQKENI in the germline V gene. The CDR3 has 15 residues. The DNA of the CDR3 is TGTGCCAGCTCAATCGGACAGGGACCTACCTACGAGCAGTACTTC. It translates to CASSIGQGPTYEQYF.

The chain recombines TRBV11-1 with TRBJ2-5, with D possibly being TRBD2 (6 bases). With 6 bases removed from V and 4 bases from J, the gap between germline ends came to 21 bases. CDR3 size: 16 residues. CDR1 SGHAT and CDR2 FQDESV come from the germline V gene (reference sequence). As DNA, the CDR3 is TGTGCCAGCAGATCACCGTGGGGACGGGAGAGAGAGACCCAGTACTTC. Its translation is CASRSPWGRERETQYF.

The rearrangement links TRBV15 to TRBJ2-7; tentatively, D is TRBD1 (6 bases). The ends were cut back, 0 bases at V and 4 bases at J, with 10 bases in the middle. Germline CDR1 and CDR2: LNHNV and YYDKDF (reference sequence). This CDR3 comprises 14 residues. The CDR3 DNA follows: TGTGCCACCAGCAGAGAGGCGGACAGTTACGAGCAGTACTTC. Protein sequence: CATSREADSYEQYF.

CDR3 sequence: CSVEGAGEQYF. The CDR3 coding sequence is TGCAGCGTTGAGGGAGCGGGCGAGCAGTACTTC. V gene TRBV29-1 combines with J gene TRBJ2-7, with D maybe TRBD2 (6 bases). Looked up from germline, CDR1 is SQVTM and CDR2 is ANQGSEA. Trimming stripped 3 bases from V and 6 bases from J, with 9 bases between. The CDR3 loop spans 11 amino acids.

This clone was counted between two and nine times. This CDR3 is CACDRGNTEAFF. DNA for the CDR3: TGTGCCTGCGATAGGGGGAACACTGAAGCTTTCTTT. The chain has TRBV30 and TRBJ1-1; D is perhaps TRBD1 (5 bases). Per the germline V gene, CDR1 is GTSNPN and CDR2 is SVGIG (reference sequence). V gave up 6 bases and J gave up 1 base, with 9 bases separating them. The CDR3 totals 12 residues. Full variable domain (remainder filled in from reference TRBV30 and TRBJ1-1): SQTIHQWPATLVQPVGSPLSLECTVEGTSNPNLYWYRQAAGRGLQLLFYSVGIGQISSEVPQNLSASRPQDRQFILSSKKLLLSDSGFYLCACDRGNTEAFFGQGTRLTVV.

V gene TRBV28 combines with J gene TRBJ1-3; D remains ambiguous. The V gene's germline CDR1 is MDHEN and CDR2 SYDVKM. V was cut by 7 bases and J by 4 bases, with 14 bases left in between. This CDR3 is 14 amino acids long. The CDR3, as DNA: TGTGCCAGCACCATCGCGGGGTCCGGAAACACCATATATTTT. This encodes CASTIAGSGNTIYF.

The gene calls are TRBV7-8 and TRBJ1-5; D is perhaps TRBD1 (6 bases). CDR3 length: 16 amino acids. V was shortened by 1 base and J by 0 bases, with 10 bases between the two germline ends. Germline values: CDR1 SGHVS, CDR2 FQNEAQ. The CDR3 DNA reads as TGTGCCAGCAGCTTAGGGACAGCATATAGCAATCAGCCCCAGCATTTT. The encoded protein is CASSLGTAYSNQPQHF.

The rearrangement joins TRBV24-1 to TRBJ2-1; 10 bases are a match to TRBD1. This CDR3 is built from 15 residues. The germline gives CDR1 KGHDR, CDR2 SFDVKD. The V and J ends lost 1 base and 6 bases, in that order; junction bases with no gene match: 2. The CDR3 DNA reads as TGTGCCACCAGTGATTTCGGGACAGGGGTCAATGAGCAGTTCTTC. Translating it yields CATSDFGTGVNEQFF.

The V call is TRBV28, the J call TRBJ2-6; 7 bases are a match to TRBD1. CDR1 and CDR2 (germline): MDHEN, SYDVKM. J gave up 0 bases and V 2 bases, and 10 bases lay outside the gene matches. The CDR3 contains 19 residues. The CDR3 sequence: CASSLKPGTALSGANVLTF. The CDR3 DNA is TGTGCCAGCAGTTTAAAGCCCGGGACAGCTCTCTCTGGGGCCAACGTCCTGACTTTC.

CDR3 protein: CASSTGQGLTQETQYF. CDR3 nucleotides: TGTGCCAGCAGCACGGGACAGGGGTTGACTCAAGAGACCCAGTACTTC. The chain couples TRBV11-3 to TRBJ2-5; 10 positions match TRBD1. The CDR3 extends over 16 amino acids. From germline, CDR1 is SGHNT and CDR2 YENEEA. The V segment lost 5 bases and the J segment 2 bases; nucleotides outside the gene matches: 8.